The 20 T cell receptor beta chains presented below share a single source sample, sequenced in a study of T cell repertoires in cytomegalovirus infection. TCRdb reprocessed the reads with MiXCR, giving one entry per CDR3 protein. The data contain 85,000 to 120,000 distinct CDR3 sequences, about 17% of them singletons. Sequenced input: PBMCs. The receptor source for this set is a human donor in good health (CMV status not recorded). Some clones in this sample may be carry-over from other donors' samples.

The chain joins TRBV19 to TRBJ1-5, with D possibly being TRBD1 (5 bases). Trimming took 10 bases from V and 3 from J, leaving 16 bases between them. The CDR3 contains 14 residues. Looked up from germline, CDR1 is LNHDA and CDR2 is SQIVND (reference sequence). CDR3 residues: CATIQGGYNQPQHF. The DNA of the CDR3 is TGTGCCACCATTCAGGGAGGGTACAATCAGCCCCAGCATTTT.

This clonotype has a handful of counts. The conserved phenylalanine or tryptophan is not found at the CDR3 terminus, so this likely reflects a read error. The gene calls are TRBV11-2 and TRBJ1-1, with TRBD1 identical over 7 bases. The V gene's germline CDR1 is SGHAT and CDR2 FQNNGV. V dropped 5 bases and J dropped 2; count of bases not matched to a gene: 5. The length of the CDR3 is 14 residues. The CDR3 DNA reads TGTGCCAGCAGCCAAACAGGGGTCAACACTGAAGCTTTCCTT. Its protein product is CASSQTGVNTEAFL.

This clonotype was recorded many times. This chain connects TRBV5-6 to TRBJ2-6; tentatively, D is TRBD2 (5 bases). This CDR3 is built from 17 residues. Germline V CDR1 and CDR2: SGHDT, YYEEEE. V dropped 3 bases and J dropped 2 bases, with 15 bases sitting between them. DNA of the CDR3: TGTGCCAGCAGCTCCGTGACCGGGAATCCTGGGGCCAACGTCCTGACTTTC. It translates to CASSSVTGNPGANVLTF.

This clonotype qualifies as medium-sized. This chain links TRBV7-2 with TRBJ2-7; 9 bases line up with TRBD2. CDR3 length equals 15 residues. J was trimmed by 2 bases and V by 3 bases; bases with no gene match: 5. CDR1 and CDR2 (germline): SGHTA, FQGNSA. CDR3 DNA: TGTGCCAGCAGCTTGATCAGCGGGGGGCCCTACGAGCAGTACTTC. As protein: CASSLISGGPYEQYF. The full variable domain, in which reference TRBV7-2 and TRBJ2-7 provide the parts outside the CDR3, is GAGVSQSPSNKVTEKGKDVELRCDPISGHTALYWYRQSLGQGLEFLIYFQGNSAPDKSGLPSDRFSAERTGGSVSTLTIQRTQQEDSAVYLCASSLISGGPYEQYFGPGTRLTVT.

The chain joins TRBV5-1 to TRBJ1-5; 9 positions match TRBD1. Germline values: CDR1 SGHRS, CDR2 YFSETQ. Unmatched junction bases numbered 3, after V lost 4 bases and J lost 7 bases. The CDR3 runs 13 residues. The CDR3 bases are TGCGCCAGCAGCATGGGACAGGGCCAGCCCCAGCATTTT. This codes for CASSMGQGQPQHF.

This clonotype was counted at least ten times. The chain uses TRBV7-2 and TRBJ2-4; 8 bases are shared with TRBD1. Germline assignment: CDR1 SGHTA and CDR2 FQGNSA. After removal of 3 bases from V and 3 bases from J, the junction contained 1 base not matched to a gene. The CDR3 totals 14 residues. DNA of the CDR3: TGTGCCAGCAGCTTTACAGGGGGCAAAAACATTCAGTACTTC. Its protein is CASSFTGGKNIQYF. Supplemented by reference TRBV7-2 and TRBJ2-4, the full variable domain reads GAGVSQSPSNKVTEKGKDVELRCDPISGHTALYWYRQSLGQGLEFLIYFQGNSAPDKSGLPSDRFSAERTGGSVSTLTIQRTQQEDSAVYLCASSFTGGKNIQYFGAGTRLSVL.

This clonotype has at least ten counts. The chain links TRBV7-8 to TRBJ1-3; D remains unclear. Per germline, CDR1 SGHVS and CDR2 FQNEAQ. The CDR3 has 16 residues. Trimming took 3 bases from V and 1 from J, leaving 13 bases between them. CDR3 DNA sequence: TGTGCCAGCAGCTTCAGCCAGCCCAAATCTGGAAACACCATATATTTT. It yields the protein CASSFSQPKSGNTIYF.

Many counts were recorded for this clonotype. The chain uses TRBV7-6 and TRBJ1-1; 9 bases line up with TRBD1. After removal of 0 bases from V and 7 bases from J, the junction contained 6 bases not matched to a gene. The CDR3 extends over 15 amino acids. Germline V gives CDR1 SGHVS, CDR2 FNYEAQ. For the CDR3, the DNA is TGTGCCAGCAGCTTAGCGGGACAGGGAAGCGGTGAAGCTTTCTTT. Its protein product is CASSLAGQGSGEAFF.

CDR3 coding DNA: TGCAGTGCTAGAGATGAGGTTCAGCCCCAGCATTTT. Residues: CSARDEVQPQHF. V and J are TRBV20-1 and TRBJ1-5; D call uncertain. Germline lookup yields CDR1 DFQATT and CDR2 SNEGSKA (reference sequence). CDR3 length equals 12 residues. Trimming pared 0 bases from V and 6 bases from J, leaving 6 bases between.

CDR3 nucleotides: TGTGCCAGCAGTCCAGCTCAAGAGACCCAGTACTTC. This encodes CASSPAQETQYF. The rearrangement links TRBV14 to TRBJ2-5; no reliable D call. CDR1 is SGHDN and CDR2 is FVKESK in the germline V gene. The CDR3 loop spans 12 amino acids. V was cut by 6 bases and J by 2 bases, with 7 bases left in between. Full variable domain (outside the CDR3, taken from reference TRBV14 and TRBJ2-5): EAGVTQFPSHSVIEKGQTVTLRCDPISGHDNLYWYRRVMGKEIKFLLHFVKESKQDESGMPNNRFLAERTGGTYSTLKVQPAELEDSGVYFCASSPAQETQYFGPGTRLLVL.

This clonotype has at least ten counts. The chain couples TRBV10-3 to TRBJ2-2, with TRBD1 matching 7 bases. Looked up from germline, CDR1 is ENHRY and CDR2 is SYGVKD. V lost 7 bases and J lost 3; bases outside the gene matches: 5. The CDR3 runs 14 residues. The CDR3 DNA is TGTGCCATCACCGGAGACAGGGACACCGGGGAGCTGTTTTTT. The encoded protein is CAITGDRDTGELFF.

The rearrangement uses TRBV12-5 and TRBJ2-7, with D possibly TRBD1 on 6 matching bases. CDR1 and CDR2 from the germline V gene are LGHNT and FRNRAP. This CDR3 has 13 residues. V was pared by 5 bases and J by 6 bases, with 14 bases between. CDR3 in DNA: TGTGCTAGTGGTACAAACAGGGATGGCGAGCAGTACTTC. Encoded protein: CASGTNRDGEQYF.

This clonotype occurred many times. The gene calls are TRBV12-3 or TRBV12-4 and TRBJ2-7; 9 bases match TRBD1. This CDR3 has 17 amino acids. Trimming at V came to 1 base and at J to 3 bases, leaving 10 bases not matched to a gene. The CDR3 DNA reads TGTGCCAGCAGTTTAGAGTCATACGGGACAGGGCTCTACGAGCAGTACTTC. This translates into CASSLESYGTGLYEQYF.

This clonotype was recorded at least ten times. The V call is TRBV11-3, the J call TRBJ2-5, with a possible D match to TRBD1 (6 bases). Between the trimmed V and J ends, which lost 3 bases and 2 bases, there was a span of 13 bases. This CDR3 has 15 residues. The germline gives CDR1 SGHNT, CDR2 YENEEA. The CDR3 loop is CASSFGGGLQETQYF. In DNA, the CDR3 is TGTGCCAGCAGCTTCGGTGGGGGCCTACAAGAGACCCAGTACTTC.

Many counts were recorded for this clonotype. V usage is TRBV7-6 and J usage is TRBJ2-3, with TRBD1 identical over 7 bases. This CDR3 is 16 amino acids long. V gave up 4 bases and J gave up 0 bases; unmatched junction bases: 7. CDR1 is SGHVS, CDR2 FNYEAQ, per germline. The CDR3 DNA sequence: TGTGCCAGCAGCTCCGGACAGGCCTCTAGCACAGATACGCAGTATTTT. Translation gives CASSSGQASSTDTQYF.

This clonotype was counted at least ten times. The chain combines TRBV7-9 with TRBJ1-2, with 12 positions matching TRBD1. The V segment lost 5 bases and the J segment 7 bases; nucleotides outside the gene matches: 5. The V gene's germline CDR1 is SEHNR and CDR2 FQNEAQ (reference sequence). The CDR3 is 14 residues long. CDR3 in amino acids: CASSPGQGAGGYTF. In DNA form, the CDR3 reads TGTGCCAGCAGCCCGGGACAGGGGGCCGGTGGCTACACCTTC.

The CDR3 DNA reads TGTGCCAGCAGCCGAGAGACGACAGGTTCACCCCTCCACTTT. This encodes CASSRETTGSPLHF. The chain has TRBV7-9 and TRBJ1-6, with D possibly TRBD1 on 6 matching bases. The germline V and J ends were trimmed by 5 bases and 9 bases, with 14 bases remaining between them. Germline CDR1 and CDR2: SEHNR and FQNEAQ (reference sequence). This CDR3 is built from 14 residues. Filled out from reference TRBV7-9 and TRBJ1-6, the complete variable domain reads DTGVSQNPRHKITKRGQNVTFRCDPISEHNRLYWYRQTLGQGPEFLTYFQNEAQLEKSRLLSDRFSAERPKGSFSTLEIQRTEQGDSAMYLCASSRETTGSPLHFGNGTRLTVT.

This clonotype appeared many times. The gene calls are TRBV7-3 and TRBJ1-2, with a tentative D call TRBD1 (5 bases). This CDR3 contains 18 residues. Germline V gene lookup returns CDR1 SGHTA and CDR2 FQGTGA. The V end lost 1 base, the J end lost 8 bases, and 26 bases lay between the germline ends. CDR3 sequence reads: CASSLNKYRDPYRRGYTF. The CDR3 nucleotides read TGTGCCAGCAGCTTAAATAAATACCGGGACCCCTATCGGAGGGGCTACACCTTC.

The chain joins TRBV20-1 to TRBJ2-7, with 11 nucleotides matching TRBD2. The length of the CDR3 is 15 residues. The germline gives CDR1 DFQATT, CDR2 SNEGSKA (reference sequence). V lost 1 base and J lost 4; bases outside the gene matches: 6. The CDR3 is CSARAPTSGEYEQYF. CDR3 sequence (DNA): TGCAGTGCTAGAGCTCCGACTAGCGGGGAATACGAGCAGTACTTC.

The table lists this clonotype with many counts. The V call is TRBV6-1, the J call TRBJ1-2, with 7 bases aligning to TRBD1. This CDR3 is 11 amino acids long. The V and J ends lost 10 bases and 4 bases, in that order; junction bases with no gene match: 3. Germline CDR1 MNHNS, CDR2 SASEGT. CDR3 coding DNA: TGTGCCAACAGACAGGGCTATGGCTACACCTTC. Encoded protein: CANRQGYGYTF.